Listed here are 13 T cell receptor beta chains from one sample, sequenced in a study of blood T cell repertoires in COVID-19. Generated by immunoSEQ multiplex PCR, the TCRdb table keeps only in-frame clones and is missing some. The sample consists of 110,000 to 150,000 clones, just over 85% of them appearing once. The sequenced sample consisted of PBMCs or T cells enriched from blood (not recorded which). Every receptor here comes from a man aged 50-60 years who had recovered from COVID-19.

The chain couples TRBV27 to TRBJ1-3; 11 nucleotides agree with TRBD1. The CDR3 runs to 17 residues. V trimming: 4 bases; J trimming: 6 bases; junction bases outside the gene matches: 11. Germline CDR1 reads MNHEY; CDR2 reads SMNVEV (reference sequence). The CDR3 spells CASSSLMGQGVANTIYF. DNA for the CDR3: TGTGCCAGCAGTTCCCTAATGGGACAGGGGGTTGCAAACACCATATATTTT.

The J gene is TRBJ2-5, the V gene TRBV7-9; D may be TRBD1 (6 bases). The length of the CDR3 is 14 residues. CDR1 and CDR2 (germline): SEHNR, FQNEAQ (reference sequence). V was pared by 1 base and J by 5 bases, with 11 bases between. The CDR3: CASSLDREFETQYF. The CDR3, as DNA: TGTGCCAGCAGCTTAGACAGGGAGTTTGAGACCCAGTACTTC.

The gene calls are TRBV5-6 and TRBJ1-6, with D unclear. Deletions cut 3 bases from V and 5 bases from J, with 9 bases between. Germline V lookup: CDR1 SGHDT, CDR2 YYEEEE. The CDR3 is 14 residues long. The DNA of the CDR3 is TGTGCCAGCAGCTCCCCAGGAAATAATTCACCCCTCCACTTT. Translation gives CASSSPGNNSPLHF.

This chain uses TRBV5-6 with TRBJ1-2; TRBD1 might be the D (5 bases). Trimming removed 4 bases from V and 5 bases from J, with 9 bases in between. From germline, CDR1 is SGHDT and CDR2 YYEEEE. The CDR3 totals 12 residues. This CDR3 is CASSRYRYGYTF. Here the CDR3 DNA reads TGTGCCAGCAGCAGGTACAGGTATGGCTACACCTTC.

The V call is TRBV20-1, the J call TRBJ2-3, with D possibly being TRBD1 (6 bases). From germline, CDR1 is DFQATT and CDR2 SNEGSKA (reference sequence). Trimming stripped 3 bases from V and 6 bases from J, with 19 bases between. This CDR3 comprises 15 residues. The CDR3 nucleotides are TGCAGTGCTAGTTTTGCCGTGGGGGCGCGGGATACGCAGTATTTT. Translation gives CSASFAVGARDTQYF.

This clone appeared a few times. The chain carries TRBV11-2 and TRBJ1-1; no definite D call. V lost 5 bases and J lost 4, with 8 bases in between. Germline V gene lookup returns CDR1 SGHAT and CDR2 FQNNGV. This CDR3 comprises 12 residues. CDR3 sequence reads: CASSQLTTEAFF. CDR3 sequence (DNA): TGTGCCAGCAGCCAGTTAACCACTGAAGCTTTCTTT.

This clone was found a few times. This CDR3 reads CASSRGIWAPTRQTNTEAFF. The CDR3 bases are TGTGCCAGTAGTCGCGGAATATGGGCGCCGACCCGACAGACGAACACTGAAGCTTTCTTT. This rearrangement joins TRBV19 to TRBJ1-1, with D perhaps TRBD1 (5 bases). V was trimmed by 5 bases and J by 1 base, leaving 29 bases between them. This CDR3 region has 20 residues. Germline CDR1 reads LNHDA; CDR2 reads SQIVND (reference sequence).

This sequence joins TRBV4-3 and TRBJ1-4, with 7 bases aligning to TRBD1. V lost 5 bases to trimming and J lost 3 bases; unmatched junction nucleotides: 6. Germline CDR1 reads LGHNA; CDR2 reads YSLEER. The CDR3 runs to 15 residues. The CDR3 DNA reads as TGCGCCAGCAGCACCTACAGGGGCCCTAATGAAAAACTGTTTTTT. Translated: CASSTYRGPNEKLFF.

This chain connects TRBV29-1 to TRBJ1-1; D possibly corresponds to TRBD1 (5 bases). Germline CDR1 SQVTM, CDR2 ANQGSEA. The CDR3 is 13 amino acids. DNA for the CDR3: TGCAGTGTTCTAGCGAGGGGAGAGACTGAAGCTTTCTTT. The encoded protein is CSVLARGETEAFF.

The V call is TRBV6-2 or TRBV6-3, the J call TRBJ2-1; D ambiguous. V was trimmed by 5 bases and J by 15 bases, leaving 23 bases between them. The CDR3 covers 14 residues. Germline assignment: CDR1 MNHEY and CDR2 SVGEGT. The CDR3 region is CASSPLSRLSRRFF. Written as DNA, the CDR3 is TGTGCCAGCAGTCCATTATCCCGACTCTCACGGCGGTTCTTC.

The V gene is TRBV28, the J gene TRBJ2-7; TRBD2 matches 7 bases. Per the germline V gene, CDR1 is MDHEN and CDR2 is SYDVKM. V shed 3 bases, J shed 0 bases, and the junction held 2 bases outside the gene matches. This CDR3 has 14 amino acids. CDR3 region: CASSLSGDSYEQYF. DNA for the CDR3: TGTGCCAGCAGTTTGAGCGGGGACTCCTACGAGCAGTACTTC. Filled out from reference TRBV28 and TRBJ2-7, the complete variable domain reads DVKVTQSSRYLVKRTGEKVFLECVQDMDHENMFWYRQDPGLGLRLIYFSYDVKMKEKGDIPEGYSVSREKKERFSLILESASTNQTSMYLCASSLSGDSYEQYFGPGTRLTVT.

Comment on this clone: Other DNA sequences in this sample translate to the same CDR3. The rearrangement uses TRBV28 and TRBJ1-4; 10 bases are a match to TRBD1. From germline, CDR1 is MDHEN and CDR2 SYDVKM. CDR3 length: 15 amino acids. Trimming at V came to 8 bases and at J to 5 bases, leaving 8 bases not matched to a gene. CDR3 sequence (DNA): TGTGCCAGCTCCCCACCGGGACAGGGGAATGAAAAACTGTTTTTT. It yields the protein CASSPPGQGNEKLFF.

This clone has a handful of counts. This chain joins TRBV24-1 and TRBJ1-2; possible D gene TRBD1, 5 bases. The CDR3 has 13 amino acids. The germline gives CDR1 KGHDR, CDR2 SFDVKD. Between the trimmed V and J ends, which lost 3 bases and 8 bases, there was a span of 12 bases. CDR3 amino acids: CATSDPGQNGYTF. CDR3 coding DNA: TGTGCCACCAGTGATCCCGGACAAAACGGCTACACCTTC.